A selection of T cell receptor beta chains follows, all from one sample in a study of blood T cell repertoires in COVID-19. Assay used: immunoSEQ multiplex PCR; TCRdb lists only in-frame clones, some missing. Among roughly 200,000 clones listed, 83% were seen once. Source material: peripheral blood. The receptors were sampled from a man in his forties with active or convalescent COVID-19. CDR3s include the opening cysteine and the closing phenylalanine or tryptophan. D genes are given only for firm matches. Rows may omit the clone size; those that give it use once, few, many or a size class.

j_call d_call v_call clone_size cdr3_aa cdr3_nt
TRBJ2-7 NA TRBV19 NA CASSRTAITYEQYF TGTGCCAGTAGTAGGACAGCTATTACCTACGAGCAGTACTTC
TRBJ1-6 NA TRBV7-2 once CASSLQGYNSPLHF TGTGCCAGCAGCTTGCAGGGGTATAATTCACCCCTCCACTTT
TRBJ2-1 TRBD2 TRBV5-1 NA CASSNGLAGGQREEQFF TGCGCCAGCAGCAACGGACTAGCGGGGGGACAACGGGAAGAGCAGTTCTTC
TRBJ2-2 NA TRBV7-2 NA CASSPGRTVPNTGELFF TGTGCCAGCAGCCCCGGTCGGACAGTACCGAACACCGGGGAGCTGTTTTTT
TRBJ1-2 TRBD1 TRBV2 NA CASSEGQGIWGYTF TGTGCCAGCAGTGAGGGACAGGGTATTTGGGGCTACACCTTC
TRBJ2-6 TRBD1 TRBV7-8 NA CASRTGNPGANVLTF TGTGCCAGCAGGACAGGGAATCCCGGGGCCAACGTCCTGACTTTC
TRBJ1-2 NA TRBV30 once CAWSASMIVTEGYTF TGTGCCTGGAGTGCTAGTATGATCGTAACGGAGGGCTACACCTTC
TRBJ2-2 TRBD2 TRBV25-1 NA CASSEIPSGGQLVGELFF TGTGCCAGCAGTGAAATACCTAGCGGGGGCCAACTGGTGGGGGAGCTGTTTTTT
TRBJ1-2 NA TRBV10-3 few CAIGTGNGYTF TGTGCCATCGGTACAGGGAACGGCTACACCTTC
TRBJ2-2 NA TRBV7-2 once CASSPRPRGNTGELFF TGTGCCAGCAGCCCTCGGCCCAGGGGAAACACCGGGGAGCTGTTTTTT
TRBJ1-2 TRBD1 TRBV5-1 NA CASSLGDRGPEGYTF TGCGCCAGCAGCTTGGGGGACAGGGGGCCGGAGGGCTACACCTTC
TRBJ2-7 TRBD2 TRBV6-5 NA CASRGGTSGSYEQYF TGTGCCAGCAGGGGAGGGACTAGCGGGAGTTACGAGCAGTACTTC
TRBJ2-2 NA TRBV19 NA CASKWTRNTGELFF TGTGCCAGTAAATGGACACGCAACACCGGGGAGCTGTTTTTT
TRBJ2-2 TRBD1 TRBV18 NA CASSAGTGNTGELFF TGTGCCAGCTCTGCCGGGACAGGGAACACCGGGGAGCTGTTTTTT
TRBJ1-2 TRBD1 TRBV7-2 NA CASSLPGQGHYGYTF TGTGCCAGCAGCTTACCAGGACAGGGGCACTATGGCTACACCTTC
TRBJ1-1 NA TRBV30 NA CAWVPGGENTEAFF TGTGCCTGGGTTCCGGGGGGAGAGAACACTGAAGCTTTCTTT
TRBJ1-1 TRBD1 TRBV18 NA CASSTGGYTEAFF TGTGCCAGCTCGACAGGGGGGTACACTGAAGCTTTCTTT
TRBJ1-3 TRBD1 TRBV5-1 NA CASSSETGTGNTIYF TGCGCCAGCAGCTCGGAGACAGGGACTGGAAACACCATATATTTT
TRBJ1-1 NA TRBV14 NA CASSSYRGTEAFF TGTGCCAGCAGCTCTTACCGCGGAACTGAAGCTTTCTTT
TRBJ1-2 NA TRBV18 once CASSNSRAGDGYTF TGTGCCAGCTCAAACTCCCGCGCGGGGGATGGCTACACCTTC
TRBJ2-7 TRBD2 TRBV11-3 NA CASSPEFGSGRGYEQYF TGTGCCAGCAGCCCTGAGTTCGGTAGCGGGAGAGGTTACGAGCAGTACTTC
TRBJ2-3 TRBD2 TRBV2 NA CASSEAPSGGARADTQYF TGTGCCAGCAGTGAAGCGCCCAGCGGGGGGGCCAGGGCAGATACGCAGTATTTT
TRBJ1-6 NA TRBV5-1 NA CASSLVEGGDSPLHF TGCGCCAGCAGCTTGGTGGAGGGAGGGGATTCACCCCTCCACTTT
TRBJ2-2 NA TRBV7-2 NA CASSLPGTGELFF TGTGCCAGCAGCTTGCCGGGCACCGGGGAGCTGTTTTTT
TRBJ1-2 TRBD1 TRBV2 NA CASSSTGGSYGYTF TGTGCCAGCAGTTCGACAGGGGGGTCCTATGGCTACACCTTC
TRBJ1-4 TRBD1 TRBV5-4 NA CASSLQGGRATNEKLFF TGTGCCAGCAGCTTGCAAGGGGGCCGTGCAACTAATGAAAAACTGTTTTTT
TRBJ1-5 NA TRBV4-2 NA CASSQAVTGDYSNQPQHF TGTGCCAGCAGCCAAGCGGTAACTGGAGATTATAGCAATCAGCCCCAGCATTTT
TRBJ1-1 TRBD1 TRBV27 NA CASSPRTGVTEAFF TGTGCCAGCAGTCCTCGGACAGGGGTCACTGAAGCTTTCTTT
TRBJ1-1 NA TRBV18 NA CASSPKTYGGDTEAFF TGTGCCAGCTCACCAAAGACATACGGGGGGGACACTGAAGCTTTCTTT
TRBJ1-4 TRBD1 TRBV15 NA CATSSWDREDEKLFF TGTGCCACCAGCAGTTGGGACAGGGAGGACGAAAAACTGTTTTTT
TRBJ1-3 NA TRBV15 NA CATGGAGNTIYF TGTGCCACCGGAGGGGCTGGAAACACCATATATTTT
TRBJ2-3 NA TRBV5-4 once CASSSSQRIADTQYF TGTGCCAGCAGCTCGTCCCAGCGGATTGCGGATACGCAGTATTTT
TRBJ2-2 NA TRBV6-5 NA CASSTRSLNTGELFF TGTGCCAGCAGTACCCGAAGCCTAAACACCGGGGAGCTGTTTTTT
TRBJ1-5 TRBD1 TRBV7-8 NA CASSHRDRYQPQHF TGTGCCAGCAGCCACCGGGACAGATATCAGCCCCAGCATTTT
TRBJ1-1 NA TRBV27 NA CASSSSGAENTEAFF TGTGCCAGCAGTTCGAGCGGGGCCGAGAACACTGAAGCTTTCTTT
TRBJ2-2 NA TRBV5-4 NA CASSLDGTSNTGELFF TGTGCCAGCAGCTTGGACGGGACTTCGAACACCGGGGAGCTGTTTTTT
TRBJ2-2 NA TRBV24-1 NA CATSVRNTGELFF TGTGCCACCAGTGTGCGGAACACCGGGGAGCTGTTTTTT
TRBJ2-3 NA TRBV7-3 NA CASSLGVFGDTQYF TGTGCCAGCAGCTTGGGCGTGTTTGGGGATACGCAGTATTTT
TRBJ1-3 NA TRBV19 NA CASSDGGGSNTIYF TGTGCCAGTAGTGATGGGGGGGGCAGTAACACCATATATTTT
TRBJ2-5 TRBD1 TRBV7-9 NA CASSLFSGTGYAETQYF TGTGCCAGCAGCTTATTCTCCGGGACAGGGTACGCGGAGACCCAGTACTTC
TRBJ2-7 TRBD1 TRBV12-3/TRBV12-4 NA CASKTGADEQYF TGTGCCAGCAAAACAGGGGCCGACGAGCAGTACTTC
TRBJ1-2 NA TRBV30 NA CAWHAGTGYTF TGTGCCTGGCACGCGGGGACGGGCTACACCTTC
TRBJ2-1 TRBD2 TRBV9 NA CASSDSSGGAFNEQFF TGTGCCAGCAGCGATTCTAGCGGGGGGGCATTCAATGAGCAGTTCTTC
TRBJ1-5 TRBD1 TRBV28 NA CASSPGQGGNQPQHF TGTGCCAGCAGTCCAGGACAGGGAGGGAATCAGCCCCAGCATTTT
TRBJ1-1 TRBD1 TRBV4-2 NA CASSQALGQAQTEAFF TGTGCCAGCAGCCAAGCTCTAGGACAGGCTCAAACTGAAGCTTTCTTT
TRBJ2-3 TRBD2 TRBV7-8 once CASSLLSGGPTSTDTQYF TGTGCCAGCAGCCTCCTGAGCGGGGGGCCCACCAGCACAGATACGCAGTATTTT